This T cell receptor beta chain derives from a study of T-cell memory formation after mild COVID-19. Study-wide background: In these data, TCR clusters were largely donor specific. Whole-study findings and limits: Some clones that responded turned up in pre-infection memory, which suggests that cross-reactive memory joined in. Contracting CD4+ clones sat mainly in CM and EM; CD8+ in EMRA. Clones shrinking between day 15 and 85 showed a balanced CD4/CD8 split, and those that grew later tilted toward CD4+.

This clonotype was seen ten or more times. Its antigen is currently unknown. Trimming took 10 bases from V and 0 from J; bases not matched to a gene: 9. This CDR3 comprises 15 residues. Germline values: CDR1 SGHRS, CDR2 YFSETQ. From the 5' RACE reads, TCRdb called clonotypes with MiXCR, one entry per CDR3 protein. Among just over 400,000 distinct CDR3 sequences listed, 23% were seen once. This sequence originates from an adult woman who had mild COVID-19 (a few samples of this study predate the infection). Cell type and time point are not known. The specimen was PBMCs or a T cell subset sorted from them (not recorded which). The genes are TRBV5-1 and TRBJ2-2; 7 nucleotides line up with TRBD1. This chain's CDR3 is CACRKTGTNTGELFF. Written as DNA, the CDR3 is TGCGCCTGCCGAAAGACAGGGACGAACACCGGGGAGCTGTTTTTT. Full variable domain (remainder filled in from reference TRBV5-1 and TRBJ2-2): KAGVTQTPRYLIKTRGQQVTLSCSPISGHRSVSWYQQTPGQGLQFLFEYFSETQRNKGNFPGRFSGRQFSNSRSEMNVSTLELGDSALYLCACRKTGTNTGELFFGEGSRLTVL.